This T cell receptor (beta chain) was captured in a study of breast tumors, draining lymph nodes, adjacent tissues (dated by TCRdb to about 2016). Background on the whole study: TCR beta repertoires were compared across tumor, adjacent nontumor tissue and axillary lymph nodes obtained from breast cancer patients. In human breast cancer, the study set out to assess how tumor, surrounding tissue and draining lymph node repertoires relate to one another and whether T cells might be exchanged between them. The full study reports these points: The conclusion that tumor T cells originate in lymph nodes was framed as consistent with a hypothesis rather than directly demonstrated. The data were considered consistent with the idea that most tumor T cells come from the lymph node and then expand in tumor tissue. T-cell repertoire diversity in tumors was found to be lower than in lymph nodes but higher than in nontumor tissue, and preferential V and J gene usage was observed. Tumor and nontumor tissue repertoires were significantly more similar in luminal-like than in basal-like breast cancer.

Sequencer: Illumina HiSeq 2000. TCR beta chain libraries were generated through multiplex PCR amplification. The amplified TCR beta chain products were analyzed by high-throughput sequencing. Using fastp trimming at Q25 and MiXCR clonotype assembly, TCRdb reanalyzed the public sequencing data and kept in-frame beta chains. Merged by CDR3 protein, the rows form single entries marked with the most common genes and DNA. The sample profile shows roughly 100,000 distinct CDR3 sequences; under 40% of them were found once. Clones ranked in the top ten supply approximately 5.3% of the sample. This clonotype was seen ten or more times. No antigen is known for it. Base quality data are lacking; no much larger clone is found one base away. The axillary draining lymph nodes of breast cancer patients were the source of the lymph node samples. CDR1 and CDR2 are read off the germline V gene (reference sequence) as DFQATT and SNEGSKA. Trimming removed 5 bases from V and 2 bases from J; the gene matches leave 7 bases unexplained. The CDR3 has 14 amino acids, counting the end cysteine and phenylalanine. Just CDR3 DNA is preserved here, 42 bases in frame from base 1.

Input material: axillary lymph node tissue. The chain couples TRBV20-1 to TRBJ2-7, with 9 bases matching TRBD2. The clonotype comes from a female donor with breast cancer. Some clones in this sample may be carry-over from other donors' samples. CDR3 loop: CSAAGTSRTYEQYF. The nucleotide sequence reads TGCAGTGCTGCCGGGACTAGCAGGACCTACGAGCAGTACTTC.